Listed below are T cell receptor beta chains from one sample, sequenced in a study of blood T cells in healthy people across ages. TCRdb independently ran MiXCR on the 5' RACE reads; one entry per CDR3 protein. The sample lists roughly 800,000 distinct CDR3 sequences; 58% were seen once. The sequenced sample was blood. All receptors derive from a man under 40 in good health. The CDR3 runs from the conserved cysteine through the conserved F or W. A D gene is named only where the DNA matches it firmly. Clone size is not always given. Where it is, it says once, few, many or a class for expanded clones.

size | V | D | CDR3
. | TRBV7-2 | . | CASSPPLAYEQYF
. | TRBV28 | . | CASRRQVGSPLHF
. | TRBV20-1 | TRBD1 | CSANLGGGPLEQYF
. | TRBV4-1 | . | CASSQGFASMVDIQYF
many | TRBV20-1 | TRBD2 | CSARSRSAGGIQETQYF
. | TRBV5-1 | . | CASSLDAPFDEQYF
. | TRBV7-2 | . | CASSLFSGPQHF
. | TRBV13 | . | CASSLGNPSPPHF
many | TRBV4-2 | TRBD1 | CASSRVVGQGYEQYF
. | TRBV29-1 | . | CSVGWWSDGYTF
. | TRBV5-1 | TRBD1 | CASSLGQGNTDTQYF
few | TRBV4-2 | . | CASSQDHGGARGYTF
. | TRBV18 | . | CASSLSGDPDTQYF
. | TRBV7-9 | TRBD2 | CASSLAGTSVDEQFF
few | TRBV10-2 | TRBD2 | CASSEGLDGHTQYF
. | TRBV5-6 | TRBD1 | CASRAGTAYNEQYF
. | TRBV6-5 | . | CASSYTAGVGDTEAFF
once | TRBV5-6 | TRBD2 | CASSRRLAGETQYF
. | TRBV20-1 | . | CSARPPSADNEQFF
. | TRBV18 | . | CASSPRTGWEGTEAFF
. | TRBV5-1 | TRBD1 | CASSPLGTEAGEQYF
. | TRBV2 | . | CASTRELAFNEQFF
few | TRBV4-2 | . | CASSPSRTLYSYNEQFF
. | TRBV12-3/TRBV12-4 | . | CASSLRQEQYF
. | TRBV6-1 | TRBD2 | CASRSPRTGGSGYNEQFF
. | TRBV5-1 | . | CASSYAPGVAQPQHF
. | TRBV30 | . | CAWSPENNYGYTF
many | TRBV20-1 | TRBD2 | CSARLSREGIYEQYF
. | TRBV30 | . | CAWNSLSSYNEQFF
. | TRBV27 | TRBD2 | CVSSSSGIYNEQFF
. | TRBV7-9 | . | CASSLDSYYGYTF
once | TRBV6-1 | . | CASSEPESYEQYF
. | TRBV15 | . | CATSRAQVAETQYF
. | TRBV20-1 | . | CSASDLPGNEQFF
. | TRBV6-2/TRBV6-3 | TRBD2 | CASTRAGGFYNEQFF
. | TRBV7-9 | . | CASSSVQGSVNQPQHF
. | TRBV12-3/TRBV12-4 | . | CASSPDRLLNEAFF
few | TRBV7-2 | TRBD1 | CASSIKGGTGPYGYTF
. | TRBV7-8 | . | CATTLEGGSYEQYF
few | TRBV29-1 | . | CSVLWEDSYEQYF
. | TRBV19 | . | CASSMVLTGSTDPQYF
. | TRBV3-1 | TRBD1 | CASSQWDRASDEQFF
. | TRBV4-2 | . | CASSQGRGGDGTDTQFF
. | TRBV6-5 | . | CATSRDFDTDTQYF
. | TRBV25-1 | TRBD1 | CASQDRGVYGYTF
few | TRBV6-2/TRBV6-3 | TRBD1 | CASSGTGPLAGANVLTF
. | TRBV19 | TRBD1 | CASSIGGQGTKNIQYF
. | TRBV27 | . | CASSSRDTSYTF
many | TRBV20-1 | . | CSAREFDEKLFF